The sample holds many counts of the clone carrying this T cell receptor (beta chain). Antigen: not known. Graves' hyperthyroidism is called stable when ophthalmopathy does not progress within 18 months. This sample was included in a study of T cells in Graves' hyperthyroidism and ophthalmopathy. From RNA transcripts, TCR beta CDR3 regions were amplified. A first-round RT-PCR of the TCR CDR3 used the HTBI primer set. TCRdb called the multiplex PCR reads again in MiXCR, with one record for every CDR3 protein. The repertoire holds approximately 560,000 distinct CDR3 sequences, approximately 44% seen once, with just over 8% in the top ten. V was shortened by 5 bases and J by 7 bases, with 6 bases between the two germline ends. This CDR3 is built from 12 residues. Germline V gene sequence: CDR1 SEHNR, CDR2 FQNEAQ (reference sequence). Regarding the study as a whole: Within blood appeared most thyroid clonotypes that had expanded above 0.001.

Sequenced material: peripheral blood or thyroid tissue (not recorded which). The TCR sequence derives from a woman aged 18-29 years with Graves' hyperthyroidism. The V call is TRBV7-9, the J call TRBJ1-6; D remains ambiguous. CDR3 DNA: TGTGCCAGCAGCGACGGCAATTCACCCCTCCACTTT. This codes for CASSDGNSPLHF.